Each of the 13 T cell receptor beta chains below was sequenced from the same sample in a study of CD8 T cells in Susac syndrome. With random hexamers, about 0.5 to 1 ug RNA was reverse transcribed. TCRdb re-called the immunoSEQ multiplex PCR reads with MiXCR, one entry per CDR3 protein. The table includes about 130,000 distinct CDR3 sequences, 90% to 95% detected once. Sample: CD4+ T cells from PBMCs. The receptors were gathered from a human donor in good health.

The rearrangement uses TRBV12-3 or TRBV12-4 and TRBJ2-7, with D maybe TRBD1 (6 bases). The CDR3 spans 12 residues. V was trimmed by 5 bases and J by 12 bases, leaving 17 bases between them. In nucleotides, the CDR3 is TGTGCCAGCAGTGCCTCGGACAGTCTTCGGTACTTC. The encoded protein is CASSASDSLRYF.

The chain combines TRBV20-1 with TRBJ1-2; 9 bases are a match to TRBD1. V trimming: 4 bases; J trimming: 4 bases; junction bases outside the gene matches: 7. Germline loops: CDR1 DFQATT, CDR2 SNEGSKA (reference sequence). This CDR3 is 14 amino acids long. CDR3 sequence reads: CSAKGQGSGYGYTF. CDR3 bases: TGCAGTGCTAAGGGACAGGGCAGCGGCTATGGCTACACCTTC.

J is TRBJ2-5 and V is TRBV7-2; D perhaps matches TRBD2 (5 bases). V lost 4 bases and J lost 1, with 10 bases in between. Germline-derived CDR1 and CDR2 are SGHTA and FQGNSA. The CDR3 sequence is 14 residues long. The CDR3 loop reads CASSSRLIQETQYF. DNA of the CDR3: TGTGCCAGCAGCTCCCGACTAATCCAAGAGACCCAGTACTTC.

The genes are TRBV29-1 and TRBJ2-5, with 8 bases that match TRBD1. The length of the CDR3 is 13 residues. The J segment lost 5 bases and the V segment lost 2 bases, leaving 4 bases of the junction unmatched. In germline, CDR1 is SQVTM, CDR2 ANQGSEA. In DNA form, the CDR3 reads TGCAGCGTTGAACAGGGGGCGGGGGAGACCCAGTACTTC. Its protein product is CSVEQGAGETQYF.

V and J are TRBV5-1 and TRBJ2-7; 9 positions agree with TRBD1. V was pared by 4 bases and J by 1 base, with 6 bases of the junction left unmatched. The CDR3 contains 15 residues. CDR1 is SGHRS and CDR2 is YFSETQ in the germline V gene. For the CDR3, the DNA is TGCGCCAGCAGCGATGGGACAGGGTTATCCTACGAGCAGTACTTC. Its protein product is CASSDGTGLSYEQYF.

This chain uses TRBV18 with TRBJ2-7; 14 bases map to TRBD2. The CDR3 runs to 16 residues. The V gene end was trimmed by 3 bases and the J gene end by 0 bases; junction bases not matched to a gene: 1. Per germline, CDR1 KGHSH and CDR2 LQKENI. CDR3 region: CASSPGLAGASYEQYF. The CDR3 nucleotides read TGTGCCAGCTCACCGGGACTAGCGGGGGCCTCCTACGAGCAGTACTTC.

The gene calls are TRBV3-1 and TRBJ2-1, with 7 bases identical to TRBD1. The CDR3 extends over 15 amino acids. Germline lookup yields CDR1 LGHDT and CDR2 YNNKEL (reference sequence). J was trimmed by 3 bases and V by 4 bases; bases with no gene match: 6. For the CDR3, the DNA is TGTGCCAGCAGCCTCAACAGGGGAAACTACAATGAGCAGTTCTTC. It translates to CASSLNRGNYNEQFF.

This clonotype was counted once. CDR3 sequence reads: CAKTGWTPPHEQYF. The CDR3 nucleotides read TGCGCCAAAACAGGGTGGACCCCACCCCACGAGCAGTACTTC. This chain connects TRBV23-1 to TRBJ2-7; maybe TRBD1 (6 bases). TRBV23-1 is assigned to the ORF class and has an uncertain function. Trimming took 10 bases from V and 5 from J, leaving 21 bases between them. This CDR3 comprises 14 residues.

V and J are TRBV19 and TRBJ1-4; D unresolved. Germline V gene lookup returns CDR1 LNHDA and CDR2 SQIVND (reference sequence). This CDR3 contains 15 residues. The V and J ends lost 5 bases and 3 bases respectively, with 13 bases between them. DNA of the CDR3: TGTGCCAGTAGTGGACGGACGGGATCTAATGAAAAACTGTTTTTT. Translated: CASSGRTGSNEKLFF.

The chain has TRBV7-2 and TRBJ2-2; tentatively, D is TRBD2 (6 bases). Trimming took 1 base from V and 6 from J, leaving 12 bases between them. CDR1 is SGHTA, CDR2 FQGNSA, per germline. This CDR3 comprises 15 residues. The CDR3 nucleotides read TGTGCCAGCAGCTTAGTGGGAGGTCGGTCCGGGGAGCTGTTTTTT. Protein product: CASSLVGGRSGELFF.

The chain's CDR3 is CASSNSHGTSGRAYNEQFF. The CDR3 DNA follows: TGTGCCAGTAGCAACTCTCACGGGACTAGCGGGAGGGCATACAATGAGCAGTTCTTC. The V gene is TRBV19, the J gene TRBJ2-1; 16 bases fit TRBD2. Germline V gives CDR1 LNHDA, CDR2 SQIVND (reference sequence). The V and J ends lost 6 bases and 4 bases, in that order; junction bases with no gene match: 12. This CDR3 has 19 residues.

This chain links TRBV5-1 with TRBJ2-1; possibly TRBD1 for D (5 bases). The CDR3 runs 16 residues. The ends were cut back, 0 bases at V and 0 bases at J, with 10 bases in the middle. Germline V gives CDR1 SGHRS, CDR2 YFSETQ. The CDR3 coding sequence is TGCGCCAGCAGCTTGGGACAGATTCTCTCCTACAATGAGCAGTTCTTC. It yields the protein CASSLGQILSYNEQFF.

The chain links TRBV6-1 to TRBJ2-2; 8 bases map to TRBD2. Trimming removed 5 bases from V and 5 bases from J; junction bases left unmatched: 13. This CDR3 spans 17 amino acids. The germline V gene has CDR1 MNHNS and CDR2 SASEGT. CDR3 amino acids: CASSPRGAGVLTGELFF. The CDR3 nucleotides are TGTGCCAGCAGTCCTCGGGGAGCGGGAGTTTTAACCGGGGAGCTGTTTTTT.